The rows below give T cell receptor beta chains drawn from one sample of a study of shared clonotypes between healthy human individuals. Profiling relied on immunoSEQ multiplex PCR, and the TCRdb table lists in-frame clones only, not all of them. The sample shows fewer than 850,000 clones, less than 80% of them seen only once. The sequenced material came from memory CD4+ T cells sorted from blood. The receptors here all came from a woman aged 30 to 39 in good health. The CDR3 runs from the conserved cysteine through the conserved F or W. The D gene is left open where the match is weak. Expanded clones get a size class; other rows say once, few or many, or leave the size out.

DNA: TGTGCCAGCTCACCACCCGGCGTAGCGGGATGGCTAAGAGGCACCGGGGAGCTGTTTTTT
CDR3: CASSPPGVAGWLRGTGELFF
size: -
J: TRBJ2-2
D: TRBD2
length: 20
V: TRBV18

DNA: TGTGCCAGCAGCCGCAAGAAGGGTGAGCAGTTCTTC
CDR3: CASSRKKGEQFF
size: -
J: TRBJ2-1
D: -
length: 12
V: TRBV11-3

DNA: TGTGCCAGCAGCTTGTGGGCTAATGAAAAACTGTTTTTT
CDR3: CASSLWANEKLFF
size: -
J: TRBJ1-4
D: -
length: 13
V: TRBV5-4

DNA: TGTGCCAGCTCACCTGGGACAGGGGAAAACTATGGCTACACCTTC
CDR3: CASSPGTGENYGYTF
size: -
J: TRBJ1-2
D: TRBD1
length: 15
V: TRBV18

DNA: TGTGCCAGCAGTCAACGCCGGGACTCCAATCAGCCCCAGCATTTT
CDR3: CASSQRRDSNQPQHF
size: -
J: TRBJ1-5
D: -
length: 15
V: TRBV6-6

DNA: TGTGCCAGCAGTGAAGATGGGTCTTCAATATCGGACACTGAAGCTTTCTTT
CDR3: CASSEDGSSISDTEAFF
size: -
J: TRBJ1-1
D: -
length: 17
V: TRBV6-1

DNA: TGCAGCGTTTTGTCTGAGGGTGAAAAACTGTTTTTT
CDR3: CSVLSEGEKLFF
size: -
J: TRBJ1-4
D: -
length: 12
V: TRBV29-1

DNA: TGTGCCAGTAGTTCGACAGGGGAGACCCAGTACTTC
CDR3: CASSSTGETQYF
size: once
J: TRBJ2-5
D: TRBD1
length: 12
V: TRBV19

DNA: TGTGCCAGCAGCAGAGGGACTAGCAATGAGCAGTTCTTC
CDR3: CASSRGTSNEQFF
size: many
J: TRBJ2-1
D: TRBD2
length: 13
V: TRBV7-6

DNA: TGTGCCTGGAGTGACCGCGCGGGACAGGGGCACTCACCCCTCCACTTT
CDR3: CAWSDRAGQGHSPLHF
size: few
J: TRBJ1-6
D: TRBD1
length: 16
V: TRBV30

DNA: TGTGCCACCAGCAGAGATTTTTCGACGGAGAGAGGGACTAGCCCCTTCTTC
CDR3: CATSRDFSTERGTSPFF
size: -
J: TRBJ2-1
D: TRBD2
length: 17
V: TRBV15